This passage covers 26 T cell receptor beta chains from one sample sequenced in a study of blood T cell repertoires in COVID-19. Profiling relied on immunoSEQ multiplex PCR, and the TCRdb table lists in-frame clones only, not all of them. Of roughly 190,000 clones listed, about 85% are singletons. Sample: peripheral blood. These receptors were obtained from a man aged 25-45 years with acute or convalescent COVID-19.

This clone was detected once. The chain carries TRBV19 and TRBJ1-3; TRBD1 aligns across 8 bases. Germline V lookup: CDR1 LNHDA, CDR2 SQIVND (reference sequence). Trimming took 3 bases from V and 0 from J; bases not matched to a gene: 10. CDR3 size: 18 residues. CDR3 loop: CASSIGTGQASSGNTIYF. The CDR3 nucleotides are TGTGCCAGTAGTATTGGTACGGGACAGGCAAGCTCTGGAAACACCATATATTTT.

The genes are TRBV9 and TRBJ2-3, with D possibly TRBD1 on 5 matching bases. Trimming removed 0 bases from V and 6 bases from J, with 14 bases in between. The germline V gene has CDR1 SGDLS and CDR2 YYNGEE. CDR3 length equals 15 residues. This chain's CDR3 is CASSVESRATDTQYF. The CDR3 nucleotides are TGTGCCAGCAGCGTAGAATCCAGGGCAACGGATACGCAGTATTTT.

This chain uses TRBV28 with TRBJ2-7; 8 bases match TRBD2. Per germline, CDR1 MDHEN and CDR2 SYDVKM. The CDR3 has 17 residues. V dropped 7 bases and J dropped 0; count of bases not matched to a gene: 14. CDR3 DNA sequence: TGTGCCAGCACCGGGAGGGGGGCCTATCCTCACTCCTACGAGCAGTACTTC. Protein product: CASTGRGAYPHSYEQYF.

The rearrangement uses TRBV3-1 (or the pseudogene TRBV3-2) and TRBJ2-1; TRBD2 agrees at 9 bases. The CDR3 loop spans 15 amino acids. CDR1 and CDR2 from the germline V gene are LGHDT and YNNKEL (reference sequence). The V gene end was trimmed by 5 bases and the J gene end by 3 bases; junction bases not matched to a gene: 5. CDR3 in DNA: TGTGCCAGCAGCTTCGGGACTAGCTACTACAATGAGCAGTTCTTC. This translates into CASSFGTSYYNEQFF.

V and J are TRBV10-2 and TRBJ2-2; no reliable D call. CDR1 WSHSY and CDR2 SAAADI come from the germline V gene. The CDR3 is made up of 13 amino acids. Trimming cost V 7 bases and J 1 base, with 7 bases left between them. The DNA of the CDR3 is TGCGCCAGCATACTAATGAACACCGGGGAGCTGTTTTTT. Translated, it gives CASILMNTGELFF.

The rearrangement uses TRBV6-5 and TRBJ1-3; D gene ambiguous. Per the germline V gene, CDR1 is MNHEY and CDR2 is SVGAGI. V lost 8 bases to trimming and J lost 4 bases, with 15 bases between them. The CDR3 is 14 amino acids. CDR3 DNA sequence: TGTGCCAGCTCCCCCCGAGGGAAAGGAAACACCATATATTTT. Its protein is CASSPRGKGNTIYF.

This chain uses TRBV11-2 with TRBJ1-2; D may be TRBD1 (6 bases). V was clipped by 6 bases and J by 0 bases, with 11 bases between them. CDR3 length equals 14 residues. In germline, CDR1 is SGHAT, CDR2 FQNNGV. The CDR3 nucleotides are TGTGCCAGCAGTTTTGACAGGACTAACTATGGCTACACCTTC. This encodes CASSFDRTNYGYTF.

The gene calls are TRBV29-1 and TRBJ1-4; 7 bases map to TRBD1. V was pared by 4 bases and J by 1 base, with 0 bases of the junction left unmatched. This CDR3 comprises 13 residues. Germline assignment: CDR1 SQVTM and CDR2 ANQGSEA. CDR3 in amino acids: CSVGDRTNEKLFF. The DNA for the CDR3 is TGCAGCGTTGGGGACAGAACTAATGAAAAACTGTTTTTT.

The chain has TRBV19 and TRBJ1-5; 10 bases are a match to TRBD1. CDR3 length equals 16 residues. Germline trimming cut 4 bases from V and 4 bases from J; bases unmatched to any gene: 7. The germline gives CDR1 LNHDA, CDR2 SQIVND (reference sequence). Here the CDR3 reads CASSKGQGIRNQPQHF. The CDR3 DNA reads TGTGCCAGTAGTAAGGGACAGGGGATCAGGAATCAGCCCCAGCATTTT.

On this clone: Likely a read error: the CDR3 ends without its conserved phenylalanine or tryptophan. No DNA is shown, since the ends of the CDR3 on it are uncertain; the CDR3 is the one TCRdb lists. The rearrangement links TRBV28 to TRBJ1-2. Per the germline V gene, CDR1 is MDHEN and CDR2 is SYDVKM. The CDR3 spans 12 amino acids, including both terminal residues. This CDR3 reads CASSSTSGGPSL.

The rearrangement uses TRBV5-1 and TRBJ1-3; 7 bases match TRBD1. This CDR3 is 14 amino acids long. V was clipped by 5 bases and J by 4 bases; unmatched bases: 6. Germline V gene lookup returns CDR1 SGHRS and CDR2 YFSETQ. The CDR3 sequence: CASSSGTAGNTIYF. In nucleotides, the CDR3 is TGCGCCAGCAGTTCCGGGACAGCCGGAAACACCATATATTTT.

The V gene is TRBV28, the J gene TRBJ1-2; 7 bases agree with TRBD1. This CDR3 has 14 residues. The germline V gene encodes CDR1 MDHEN and CDR2 SYDVKM. V dropped 0 bases and J dropped 4; count of bases not matched to a gene: 2. CDR3 bases: TGTGCCAGCAGTTTATGGGGGGACAGCTATGGCTACACCTTC. The encoded protein is CASSLWGDSYGYTF.

The chain uses TRBV13 and TRBJ1-2; 8 bases line up with TRBD1. Unmatched junction bases numbered 8, after V lost 0 bases and J lost 11 bases. In germline, CDR1 is PRHDT, CDR2 FYEKMQ (reference sequence). The CDR3 has 14 amino acids. The CDR3 nucleotides read TGTGCCAGCAGCTTAGGAACTAGAACAGGGGGTTACACCTTC. Translating gives CASSLGTRTGGYTF.

The chain carries TRBV5-1 and TRBJ1-6, with D possibly being TRBD1 (5 bases). CDR3 length: 14 residues. Germline lookup yields CDR1 SGHRS and CDR2 YFSETQ. The V gene lost 0 bases and the J gene lost 7 bases, with 8 bases spanning the gap. CDR3 amino acids: CASSLGGGNSPLHF. The DNA of the CDR3 is TGCGCCAGCAGCTTGGGGGGGGGAAATTCACCCCTCCACTTT.

V and J are TRBV30 and TRBJ2-2; 8 bases align to TRBD2. The length of the CDR3 is 14 residues. Germline V gene data show CDR1 as GTSNPN and CDR2 as SVGIG (reference sequence). With 3 bases clipped from V and 5 bases from J, the junction kept 5 bases outside the gene matches. This CDR3 reads CAWRRTSITGELFF. The DNA of the CDR3 is TGTGCCTGGAGGCGGACTAGCATAACCGGGGAGCTGTTTTTT.

Here the CDR3 reads CASSTEGHYNQPQHF. In nucleotides, the CDR3 is TGTGCCAGTAGTACGGAGGGGCACTACAATCAGCCCCAGCATTTT. The V call is TRBV19, the J call TRBJ1-5, with D tentatively TRBD1 (5 bases). CDR1 LNHDA and CDR2 SQIVND come from the germline V gene (reference sequence). V lost 4 bases to trimming and J lost 3 bases, with 13 bases between them. The CDR3 is 15 residues long.

The J gene is TRBJ1-1, the V gene TRBV10-3; 10 nucleotides align to TRBD1. This CDR3 region has 18 residues. The germline gives CDR1 ENHRY, CDR2 SYGVKD. Trimming cost V 3 bases and J 5 bases; bases outside gene matches: 15. The chain's CDR3 is CAISDGGTGASMRTEAFF. The CDR3 nucleotides read TGTGCCATCAGTGACGGCGGGACAGGGGCCTCTATGAGGACTGAAGCTTTCTTT.

The chain carries TRBV3-1 (or the pseudogene TRBV3-2) and TRBJ1-2; D is uncertain. The CDR3 consists of 15 residues. Germline assignment: CDR1 LGHDT and CDR2 YNNKEL (reference sequence). V was pared by 0 bases and J by 4 bases, with 12 bases between. CDR3 sequence (DNA): TGTGCCAGCAGCCAAGAGGGCGTCAGACCCTATGGCTACACCTTC. Translation gives CASSQEGVRPYGYTF.

This chain links TRBV20-1 with TRBJ1-2; D remains ambiguous. CDR3 length: 11 residues. Trimming removed 5 bases at V and 10 bases at J, with 14 bases between. Germline-derived CDR1 and CDR2 are DFQATT and SNEGSKA (reference sequence). CDR3 sequence (DNA): TGCAGTGCTCTTAAAGGAGTAGTCTACACCTTC. It encodes CSALKGVVYTF.

V and J are TRBV18 and TRBJ2-3, with TRBD2 matching 8 bases. Germline CDR1 KGHSH, CDR2 LQKENI. V lost 3 bases and J lost 5; bases outside the gene matches: 10. The CDR3 is 16 residues long. CDR3 protein: CASSPLDSRGGDTQYF. The CDR3 DNA is TGTGCCAGCTCACCTTTAGACTCCCGGGGGGGAGATACGCAGTATTTT. Supplemented by reference TRBV18 and TRBJ2-3, the full variable domain reads NAGVMQNPRHLVRRRGQEARLRCSPMKGHSHVYWYRQLPEEGLKFMVYLQKENIIDESGMPKERFSAEFPKEGPSILRIQQVVRGDSAAYFCASSPLDSRGGDTQYFGPGTRLTVL.

V gene TRBV4-1 combines with J gene TRBJ2-2; D perhaps matches TRBD1 (7 bases). The CDR3 is 15 amino acids. V lost 4 bases to trimming and J lost 5 bases, with 14 bases between them. Germline CDR1 is MGHRA and CDR2 is YSYEKL. The CDR3 sequence: CASSRLGTATGELFF. CDR3 DNA: TGCGCCAGCAGCCGACTAGGGACAGCAACCGGGGAGCTGTTTTTT.

V and J are TRBV19 and TRBJ2-5; D is possibly TRBD2 (6 bases). The germline V gene has CDR1 LNHDA and CDR2 SQIVND (reference sequence). The CDR3 spans 13 residues. Trimming shortened V by 6 bases and J by 5 bases, and 13 bases separated the two germline ends. Here the CDR3 reads CASRAGSHETQYF. The CDR3 DNA is TGTGCCAGTAGGGCGGGAAGCCACGAGACCCAGTACTTC.

The rearrangement links TRBV3-1 (or the pseudogene TRBV3-2) to TRBJ2-7, with 10 bases aligning to TRBD1. With 1 base clipped from V and 3 bases from J, the junction kept 3 bases outside the gene matches. Germline V gene sequence: CDR1 LGHDT, CDR2 YNNKEL (reference sequence). The CDR3 is 15 amino acids. CDR3 residues: CASSQGQGAIYEQYF. The CDR3 nucleotides are TGTGCCAGCAGCCAAGGACAGGGGGCTATCTACGAGCAGTACTTC.

The chain combines TRBV30 with TRBJ1-6, with 7 bases lining up with TRBD1. The CDR3 has 14 residues. The ends lost 2 bases at V and 7 bases at J; junction bases unmatched: 5. From germline, CDR1 is GTSNPN and CDR2 SVGIG (reference sequence). The CDR3, as DNA: TGTGCCTGGAGTAGAAACAGGGGAAATTCACCCCTCCACTTT. Its translation: CAWSRNRGNSPLHF.

CDR3 sequence: CASSPGAGAGNEQFF. The CDR3 nucleotides are TGTGCCAGCAGCCCCGGGGCCGGAGCGGGCAATGAGCAGTTCTTC. The V gene is TRBV7-9, the J gene TRBJ2-1, with D tentatively TRBD2 (6 bases). Germline V gene data show CDR1 as SEHNR and CDR2 as FQNEAQ (reference sequence). This CDR3 comprises 15 residues. The germline V and J ends were trimmed by 5 bases and 6 bases, with 17 bases remaining between them.

The V gene is TRBV3-1 (or the pseudogene TRBV3-2), the J gene TRBJ1-2; 8 nucleotides match TRBD1. Germline-derived CDR1 and CDR2 are LGHDT and YNNKEL (reference sequence). Trimming took 3 bases from V and 5 from J; bases not matched to a gene: 8. This CDR3 comprises 15 residues. DNA for the CDR3: TGTGCCAGCAGCCAGCTGGACAGGGTTATGTATGGCTACACCTTC. It encodes CASSQLDRVMYGYTF.